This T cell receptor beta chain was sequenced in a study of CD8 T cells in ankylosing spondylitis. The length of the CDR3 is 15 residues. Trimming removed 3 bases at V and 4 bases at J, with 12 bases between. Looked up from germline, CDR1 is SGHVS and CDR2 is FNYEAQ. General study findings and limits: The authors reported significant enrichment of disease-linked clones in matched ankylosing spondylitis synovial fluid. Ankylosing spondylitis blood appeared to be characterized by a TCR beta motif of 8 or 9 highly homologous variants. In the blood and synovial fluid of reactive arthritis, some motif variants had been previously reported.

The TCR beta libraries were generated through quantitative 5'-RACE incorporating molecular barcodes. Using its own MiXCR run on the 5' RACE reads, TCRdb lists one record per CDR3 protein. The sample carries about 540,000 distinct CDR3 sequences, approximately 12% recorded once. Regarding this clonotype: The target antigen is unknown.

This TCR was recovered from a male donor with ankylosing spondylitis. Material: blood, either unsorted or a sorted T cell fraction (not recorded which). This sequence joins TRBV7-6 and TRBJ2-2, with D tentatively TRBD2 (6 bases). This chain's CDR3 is CASSFQGGSTGELFF. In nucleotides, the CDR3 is TGTGCCAGCAGCTTTCAGGGAGGATCCACCGGGGAGCTGTTTTTT.